The 26 T cell receptor beta chains presented below share a single source sample, sequenced in a study of T cells after yellow fever vaccination (dated by TCRdb to between 2018 and 2021). Taken with the paper, the label for treatment or condition translates to: live attenuated yellow fever vaccine strain. Libraries were constructed by 5' RACE. The reads were generated on an Illumina HiSeq 2500. Clones were called with MiXCR by TCRdb after fastp trimmed the public reads at Q25, and only in-frame beta chains were retained. CDR3 protein sequences are deduplicated, and each keeps its most common genes and DNA. The sample contains tens of thousands of distinct CDR3 sequences, roughly 7% of them found a single time. The top ten constitute around 29% of the sample. The sequenced sample was CD8+ T cells sorted from PBMCs, obtained less than 11 days after the first yellow fever vaccination. These TCRs come from a man aged 18 to 29 who received the YFV17D yellow fever vaccine.

This clonotype appeared a few times. The chain links TRBV4-1 to TRBJ1-6; D is undetermined. This CDR3 region has 18 residues. Germline CDR1 reads MGHRA; CDR2 reads YSYEKL. With 3 bases removed from V and 0 bases from J, the gap between germline ends came to 15 bases. CDR3: CASSQTGPDYSYNSPLHF. As DNA, the CDR3 is TGCGCCAGCAGCCAGACCGGCCCCGACTACTCCTATAATTCACCCCTCCACTTT.

This clonotype appeared a few times. The genes are TRBV6-1 and TRBJ1-3, with D perhaps matching TRBD1 (6 bases). Germline CDR1 is MNHNS and CDR2 is SASEGT. The CDR3 extends over 14 amino acids. Trimming shortened V by 7 bases and J by 0 bases, and 10 bases separated the two germline ends. The CDR3 spells CASKRDISGNTIYF. Here the CDR3 DNA reads TGTGCCAGCAAACGGGACATCTCTGGAAACACCATATATTTT.

This clonotype has a count of ten or more. The CDR3 is CASSLEAGGWTDTQYF. CDR3 bases: TGTGCCAGCAGCTTGGAAGCGGGGGGCTGGACTGATACGCAGTATTTT. This chain connects TRBV5-5 to TRBJ2-3, with 9 bases lining up with TRBD2. There are 16 residues in the CDR3. With V trimmed by 0 bases and J by 6 bases, 8 bases remained unmatched. Per the germline V gene, CDR1 is SGHKS and CDR2 is YYEKEE (reference sequence). Based on the CDR3 plus reference TRBV5-5 and TRBJ2-3, the full variable domain is DAGVTQSPTHLIKTRGQQVTLRCSPISGHKSVSWYQQVLGQGPQFIFQYYEKEERGRGNFPDRFSARQFPNYSSELNVNALLLGDSALYLCASSLEAGGWTDTQYFGPGTRLTVL.

This clonotype came up many times. V usage is TRBV7-9 and J usage is TRBJ1-1; 10 bases align to TRBD1. There are 16 residues in the CDR3. The ends lost 6 bases at V and 0 bases at J; junction bases unmatched: 7. In germline, CDR1 is SEHNR, CDR2 FQNEAQ (reference sequence). CDR3 region: CASRTDRGPVNTEAFF. The CDR3 DNA follows: TGTGCCAGCAGGACTGACAGGGGGCCGGTGAACACTGAAGCTTTCTTT.

The V call is TRBV4-3, the J call TRBJ1-2; D remains ambiguous. V lost 4 bases to trimming and J lost 4 bases, with 19 bases between them. The CDR3 is 16 residues long. Germline V lookup: CDR1 LGHNA, CDR2 YSLEER. The CDR3 nucleotides are TGCGCCAGCAGCCCCCAAGTGGCGACCAGAGTCTATGGCTACACCTTC. Residues: CASSPQVATRVYGYTF.

V is TRBV19 and J is TRBJ2-7; D remains unclear. Germline loops: CDR1 LNHDA, CDR2 SQIVND (reference sequence). Trimming left V 6 bases short and J 2 bases short, with 17 bases between. The CDR3 has 15 residues. The CDR3 DNA reads TGTGCCAGTAGCTATGTTAGCTCTGGGGCCTACGAGCAGTACTTC. It codes for CASSYVSSGAYEQYF.

This clonotype was detected many times. The rearrangement joins TRBV4-2 to TRBJ2-1; D remains unclear. Trimming shortened V by 2 bases and J by 0 bases, and 11 bases separated the two germline ends. This CDR3 is 16 amino acids long. The germline gives CDR1 LGHNA, CDR2 YNFKEQ. The DNA for the CDR3 is TGTGCCAGCAGCCAAACCCACTCGAGCTCCTACAATGAGCAGTTCTTC. It codes for CASSQTHSSSYNEQFF.

This clonotype was detected many times. J is TRBJ2-4 and V is TRBV6-5; 7 nucleotides agree with TRBD1. This CDR3 spans 13 amino acids. CDR1 and CDR2 from the germline V gene are MNHEY and SVGAGI. The V gene end was trimmed by 5 bases and the J gene end by 5 bases; junction bases not matched to a gene: 3. The CDR3 loop is CASSPGTENIQYF. The DNA of the CDR3 is TGTGCCAGCAGTCCCGGGACAGAAAACATTCAGTACTTC.

The V and J genes are TRBV4-1 and TRBJ2-5, with D unclear. CDR1 and CDR2 (germline): MGHRA, YSYEKL. V lost 1 base and J lost 1, with 7 bases in between. The CDR3 contains 14 residues. This CDR3 reads CASSQGKTQETQYF. The CDR3 DNA reads TGCGCCAGCAGCCAAGGGAAGACCCAAGAGACCCAGTACTTC.

V gene TRBV2 combines with J gene TRBJ1-2; the D gene is possibly TRBD1 (6 bases). V dropped 2 bases and J dropped 0 bases, with 19 bases sitting between them. Per germline, CDR1 SNHLY and CDR2 FYNNEI. This CDR3 spans 18 amino acids. This CDR3 reads CASSEKDRRGPANYGYTF. CDR3 coding DNA: TGTGCCAGCAGTGAAAAAGACAGGAGGGGTCCTGCTAACTATGGCTACACCTTC.

This clonotype was found many times. The chain recombines TRBV24-1 with TRBJ1-2; the D gene is possibly TRBD1 (6 bases). The CDR3 extends over 15 amino acids. V was clipped by 3 bases and J by 7 bases, with 17 bases between them. Germline V gene data show CDR1 as KGHDR and CDR2 as SFDVKD. The CDR3 is CATSDPYDRLSGYTF. DNA for the CDR3: TGTGCCACCAGTGATCCCTACGACAGGCTCTCTGGCTACACCTTC.

This clonotype has at least ten counts. V and J are TRBV7-9 and TRBJ2-7, with a tentative D call TRBD1 (6 bases). V was shortened by 6 bases and J by 6 bases, with 15 bases between the two germline ends. The CDR3 length is 13 residues. From germline, CDR1 is SEHNR and CDR2 FQNEAQ (reference sequence). The CDR3 region is CASRPGESSEQYV. In nucleotides, the CDR3 is TGTGCCAGCAGACCAGGGGAGTCTAGCGAGCAGTACGTC.

This clonotype was counted ten times or more. The chain employs TRBV7-3 and TRBJ2-3, with TRBD1 matching 9 bases. Germline loops: CDR1 SGHTA, CDR2 FQGTGA. This CDR3 has 15 residues. V shed 4 bases, J shed 5 bases, and the junction held 7 bases outside the gene matches. The CDR3 loop is CASSSWDREVDTQYF. The CDR3 DNA follows: TGTGCCAGCAGCTCCTGGGACAGGGAGGTAGATACGCAGTATTTT.

The V call is TRBV7-3, the J call TRBJ2-5, with D tentatively TRBD2 (6 bases). Trimming took off 2 bases at V and 5 bases at J, with 12 bases between the two ends. CDR1 and CDR2 from the germline V gene are SGHTA and FQGTGA. CDR3 size: 14 residues. The CDR3 region is CASSLSSREETQYF. In DNA form, the CDR3 reads TGTGCCAGCAGCTTATCGAGCCGGGAGGAGACCCAGTACTTC.

The CDR3 bases are TGTGCCTCCTGGACGGCCTCCTACGAGCAGTACGTC. Its translation: CASWTASYEQYV. The chain is built from TRBV24-1 and TRBJ2-7; D gene ambiguous. Trimming cost V 12 bases and J 0 bases, with 11 bases left between them. Germline CDR1 reads KGHDR; CDR2 reads SFDVKD. This CDR3 is 12 amino acids long.

Comments on this clonotype: A clone one base away is much larger, so this may be a read error. This rearrangement joins TRBV4-1 to TRBJ2-3, with D tentatively TRBD1 or TRBD2 (6 bases each). The CDR3 sequence is 16 residues long. V lost 4 bases and J lost 1, with 15 bases in between. CDR1 and CDR2 (germline): MGHRA, YSYEKL. The CDR3 DNA follows: TGCGCCAGCAGCCTCGAAGGAAGGGGGGGCACAGATACGCAGTATTTT. Amino acids: CASSLEGRGGTDTQYF.

This chain connects TRBV4-1 to TRBJ2-5; no clear D gene. The CDR3 length is 14 residues. Germline CDR1 is MGHRA and CDR2 is YSYEKL. V lost 1 base and J 1 base, leaving 7 bases between the germline ends. For the CDR3, the DNA is TGCGCCAGCAGCCAAGTGGGGTTCCAAGAGACCCAGTACTTC. Translated, it gives CASSQVGFQETQYF.

This chain joins TRBV20-1 and TRBJ2-1; D gene unclear. There are 16 residues in the CDR3. Germline V CDR1 and CDR2: DFQATT, SNEGSKA (reference sequence). CDR3 loop: CCASPTPDSSYNEQFF. Written as DNA, the CDR3 is TGCTGCGCTAGTCCTACACCAGATAGCTCCTACAATGAGCAGTTCTTC.

The table lists this clonotype with many counts. The chain uses TRBV12-3 or TRBV12-4 and TRBJ1-2; D is unclear. V lost 6 bases to trimming and J lost 0 bases, with 8 bases between them. The CDR3 covers 13 residues. Here the CDR3 reads CASRGSANYGYTF. The CDR3 DNA reads as TGTGCCAGCAGAGGCTCCGCTAACTATGGCTACACCTTC.

This clonotype was seen a handful of times. The chain carries TRBV6-1 and TRBJ2-3, with 10 nucleotides matching TRBD1. The CDR3 extends over 14 amino acids. Germline CDR1 is MNHNS and CDR2 is SASEGT. Trimming took 5 bases from V and 2 from J; bases not matched to a gene: 1. The CDR3 DNA is TGTGCCAGCAGTCGACAGGGGGCCACAGATACGCAGTATTTT. Its translation is CASSRQGATDTQYF.

This clonotype has at least ten counts. CDR3 DNA sequence: TGTGCCAGCAGTCAAGGGACTAGTCGAGGGAATGAGCAGTTCTTC. The encoded protein is CASSQGTSRGNEQFF. The V and J genes are TRBV6-1 and TRBJ2-1, with 8 bases fitting TRBD2. The CDR3 runs to 15 residues. Germline V gene sequence: CDR1 MNHNS, CDR2 SASEGT. V was clipped by 5 bases and J by 7 bases; unmatched bases: 10.

This clonotype showed up many times. V gene TRBV7-2 combines with J gene TRBJ2-5; TRBD1 matches 11 bases. The germline gives CDR1 SGHTA, CDR2 FQGNSA. V trimming: 8 bases; J trimming: 2 bases; junction bases outside the gene matches: 1. The CDR3 is made up of 13 amino acids. The CDR3 region is CASRDRGQETQYF. CDR3 sequence (DNA): TGTGCCAGCCGGGACAGGGGGCAAGAGACCCAGTACTTC.

This clonotype has a handful of counts. CDR3 region: CASSLDLYTQYF. CDR3 coding DNA: TGTGCCAGCAGCTTAGATCTGTATACGCAGTATTTT. The gene calls are TRBV11-2 and TRBJ2-3; D unresolved. Germline assignment: CDR1 SGHAT and CDR2 FQNNGV. This CDR3 is built from 12 residues. Trimming removed 0 bases at V and 7 bases at J, with 5 bases between. Using reference TRBV11-2 and TRBJ2-3 for the parts outside the CDR3, the full variable domain is EAGVAQSPRYKIIEKRQSVAFWCNPISGHATLYWYQQILGQGPKLLIQFQNNGVVDDSQLPKDRFSAERLKGVDSTLKIQPAKLEDSAVYLCASSLDLYTQYFGPGTRLTVL.

The J gene is TRBJ2-5, the V gene TRBV5-1; 9 bases line up with TRBD2. With 4 bases clipped from V and 11 bases from J, the junction kept 6 bases outside the gene matches. In germline, CDR1 is SGHRS, CDR2 YFSETQ. This CDR3 is 12 amino acids long. The CDR3 nucleotides read TGCGCCAGCAGCCCGGGACTAGCACAACAGTACTTC. Its protein product is CASSPGLAQQYF.

This clonotype was recorded many times. This chain links TRBV4-2 with TRBJ2-1; 15 bases match TRBD2. CDR1 and CDR2 (germline): LGHNA, YNFKEQ. Trimming at V came to 4 bases and at J to 8 bases, leaving 3 bases not matched to a gene. CDR3 length: 15 amino acids. CDR3 bases: TGTGCCAGCAGCCGGACTAGCGGGGGGGCAGATGAGCAGTTCTTC. It encodes CASSRTSGGADEQFF.

This clonotype was detected many times. J is TRBJ2-1 and V is TRBV20-1; 10 positions agree with TRBD2. Losses at the gene ends were 5 bases for V and 8 bases for J; bases not matched to a gene: 30. The CDR3 length is 21 residues. Germline V gives CDR1 DFQATT, CDR2 SNEGSKA (reference sequence). CDR3 sequence: CSAVSGGLYPGDIHNLHEQFF. The CDR3 region has the DNA TGCAGTGCTGTTAGCGGGGGGCTATACCCAGGGGATATTCATAATCTCCATGAGCAGTTCTTC.